The rows below give T cell receptor beta chains drawn from one sample of a study of T-cell memory formation after mild COVID-19. TCRdb re-analysed the 5' RACE reads in MiXCR, keeping a single row per CDR3 protein. The sample lists fewer than 600,000 distinct CDR3 sequences; approximately 21% were seen once. Sequencing was done on a sample of PBMCs or a T cell subset sorted from them (not recorded which). These receptors came from an adult woman who had mild COVID-19 (a few samples of this study predate the infection). Cell type and time point are not known. Both conserved end residues are part of each CDR3. Each record gives: CDR3 length, clone size, D gene, J gene, V gene, CDR3 DNA, CDR3 protein. A D gene is named only where the DNA matches it firmly. Clone size is not always given. Where it is, it says once, few, many or a class for expanded clones.

len: 15; abundance: once; d_gene: TRBD1; j_gene: TRBJ1-2; v_gene: TRBV12-3/TRBV12-4; CDR3nt: TGTGCCAGCAGTTTAGGGGCAGGGGGCTTTTATGGCTACACCTTC; CDR3aa: CASSLGAGGFYGYTF
len: 15; abundance: few; d_gene: -; j_gene: TRBJ1-1; v_gene: TRBV9; CDR3nt: TGTGCCAGCTCGGGGGGGGGCAGAGCAAACACTGAAGCTTTCTTT; CDR3aa: CASSGGGRANTEAFF
len: 15; abundance: -; d_gene: TRBD1; j_gene: TRBJ2-7; v_gene: TRBV15; CDR3nt: TGTGCCACCAGCAGAGAACAGGGGGCAGTCTACGAGCAGTACTTC; CDR3aa: CATSREQGAVYEQYF
len: 15; abundance: many; d_gene: -; j_gene: TRBJ2-2; v_gene: TRBV4-2; CDR3nt: TGTGCCAGCAGCCTCGGCTCGGGAAACACCGGGGAGCTGTTTTTT; CDR3aa: CASSLGSGNTGELFF
len: 17; abundance: -; d_gene: -; j_gene: TRBJ1-4; v_gene: TRBV7-9; CDR3nt: TGTGCCAGCAGCTACTCGACAGTACGAGCAACTAATGAAAAACTGTTTTTT; CDR3aa: CASSYSTVRATNEKLFF
len: 17; abundance: few; d_gene: TRBD1; j_gene: TRBJ1-1; v_gene: TRBV11-2; CDR3nt: TGTGCCAGCAGCTTACGAGACAGGGGGCGCGGGAACACTGAAGCTTTCTTT; CDR3aa: CASSLRDRGRGNTEAFF
len: 14; abundance: few; d_gene: TRBD2; j_gene: TRBJ2-1; v_gene: TRBV20-1; CDR3nt: TGCAGTGCGGGACTAGCGGGAGGGAACAATGAGCAGTTCTTC; CDR3aa: CSAGLAGGNNEQFF
len: 11; abundance: few; d_gene: -; j_gene: TRBJ2-7; v_gene: TRBV12-3/TRBV12-4; CDR3nt: TGTGCCAGCAGTTTTGGGGGGAGGCCCCACTTC; CDR3aa: CASSFGGRPHF
len: 13; abundance: -; d_gene: -; j_gene: TRBJ1-1; v_gene: TRBV7-9; CDR3nt: TGTGCCAGCAGCTTGGGGGCCCCCACTGAAGCTTTCTTT; CDR3aa: CASSLGAPTEAFF
len: 16; abundance: few; d_gene: TRBD1; j_gene: TRBJ1-5; v_gene: TRBV4-3; CDR3nt: TGCGCCAGCAGCCAAGATTCGGGGCAGGGGGGCCTTCCCCAGCATTTT; CDR3aa: CASSQDSGQGGLPQHF
len: 15; abundance: -; d_gene: TRBD2; j_gene: TRBJ2-7; v_gene: TRBV6-4; CDR3nt: TGTGCCAGCAGTGAGACTAGCGGGGCCTCCTACGAGCAGTACTTC; CDR3aa: CASSETSGASYEQYF
len: 14; abundance: -; d_gene: -; j_gene: TRBJ2-7; v_gene: TRBV7-2; CDR3nt: TGTGCCAGCAGTCCAGCACCCGGATCCTACGAGCAGTACTTC; CDR3aa: CASSPAPGSYEQYF
len: 12; abundance: few; d_gene: -; j_gene: TRBJ1-1; v_gene: TRBV24-1; CDR3nt: TGTGCCACCAGTGATTTTGACACTGAAGCTTTCTTT; CDR3aa: CATSDFDTEAFF
len: 15; abundance: few; d_gene: TRBD1; j_gene: TRBJ1-6; v_gene: TRBV12-3/TRBV12-4; CDR3nt: TGTGCCAGCACCCCCGGGACAGGGAGAGAATCACCCCTCCACTTT; CDR3aa: CASTPGTGRESPLHF
len: 13; abundance: -; d_gene: -; j_gene: TRBJ2-7; v_gene: TRBV20-1; CDR3nt: TGCAGTGCTAGAGACAGGTATACCTACGAGCAGTACTTC; CDR3aa: CSARDRYTYEQYF
len: 14; abundance: -; d_gene: -; j_gene: TRBJ1-1; v_gene: TRBV29-1; CDR3nt: TGCAGCGTTGAAGGGACGGAGGTCGGCACTGAAGCTTTCTTT; CDR3aa: CSVEGTEVGTEAFF
len: 15; abundance: -; d_gene: -; j_gene: TRBJ2-1; v_gene: TRBV24-1; CDR3nt: TGTGCCACCAGTGACAGAGGGGGCGGGATTTATGAGCAGTTCTTC; CDR3aa: CATSDRGGGIYEQFF
len: 14; abundance: -; d_gene: -; j_gene: TRBJ2-5; v_gene: TRBV5-8; CDR3nt: TGTGCCAGCAGCTTGGTTACTACTCCAGGGACCCAGTACTTC; CDR3aa: CASSLVTTPGTQYF
len: 16; abundance: few; d_gene: -; j_gene: TRBJ2-7; v_gene: TRBV20-1; CDR3nt: TGCAGTGCTACGACCTCAGGCAGCGGGTCTACCTACGAGCAGTACTTC; CDR3aa: CSATTSGSGSTYEQYF
len: 13; abundance: -; d_gene: -; j_gene: TRBJ2-2; v_gene: TRBV2; CDR3nt: TGTGCCAGCAGTGTCCAGTACACCGGGGAGCTGTTTTTT; CDR3aa: CASSVQYTGELFF
len: 16; abundance: many; d_gene: TRBD2; j_gene: TRBJ2-3; v_gene: TRBV7-7; CDR3nt: TGTGCCAGCAGCCCCGGACTAGCGGGGGCCACAGATACGCAGTATTTT; CDR3aa: CASSPGLAGATDTQYF
len: 13; abundance: once; d_gene: -; j_gene: TRBJ2-1; v_gene: TRBV18; CDR3nt: TGTGCCAGCTCACCATGGCTTAGCAATGAGCAGTTCTTC; CDR3aa: CASSPWLSNEQFF
len: 13; abundance: -; d_gene: TRBD2; j_gene: TRBJ2-3; v_gene: TRBV24-1; CDR3nt: TGTGCCATTTCAGCGGGAATCACAGATACGCAGTATTTT; CDR3aa: CAISAGITDTQYF
len: 16; abundance: -; d_gene: TRBD1; j_gene: TRBJ1-1; v_gene: TRBV20-1; CDR3nt: TGCAGTGCTAGAGATTGGAACAGGGGAGGGGGCACTGAAGCTTTCTTT; CDR3aa: CSARDWNRGGGTEAFF
len: 15; abundance: -; d_gene: -; j_gene: TRBJ1-1; v_gene: TRBV2; CDR3nt: TGTGCCAGCAGGGTGGGGGGGGGCCCCGACACTGAAGCTTTCTTT; CDR3aa: CASRVGGGPDTEAFF
len: 14; abundance: few; d_gene: TRBD1; j_gene: TRBJ2-7; v_gene: TRBV3-1; CDR3nt: TGTGCCAGCAGCCAGAGACAGGGCTCCTACGAGCAGTACTTC; CDR3aa: CASSQRQGSYEQYF
len: 14; abundance: -; d_gene: -; j_gene: TRBJ1-1; v_gene: TRBV5-8; CDR3nt: TGTGCCAGCAGCTTGCTTGGAATTAACACTGAAGCTTTCTTT; CDR3aa: CASSLLGINTEAFF
len: 11; abundance: many; d_gene: -; j_gene: TRBJ2-7; v_gene: TRBV12-3/TRBV12-4; CDR3nt: TGTGCCAGCAGCGGGACCTACGAGCAGTACTTC; CDR3aa: CASSGTYEQYF
len: 14; abundance: few; d_gene: -; j_gene: TRBJ1-1; v_gene: TRBV20-1; CDR3nt: TGCAGTGCTAGTGAGTTCCAGGGTCACACTGAAGCTTTCTTT; CDR3aa: CSASEFQGHTEAFF
len: 12; abundance: -; d_gene: -; j_gene: TRBJ1-6; v_gene: TRBV6-6; CDR3nt: TGTGCCACCGGGGCCGGGAATTCACCCCTCCACTTT; CDR3aa: CATGAGNSPLHF
len: 13; abundance: few; d_gene: -; j_gene: TRBJ2-5; v_gene: TRBV6-5; CDR3nt: TGTGCCAGCAGTTGGGTTCGAGGGGAGACCCAGTACTTC; CDR3aa: CASSWVRGETQYF
len: 14; abundance: few; d_gene: -; j_gene: TRBJ2-2; v_gene: TRBV12-3/TRBV12-4; CDR3nt: TGTGCCAGCAGTTCATTCACAGGGACTGGGGAGCTGTTTTTT; CDR3aa: CASSSFTGTGELFF
len: 14; abundance: few; d_gene: TRBD2; j_gene: TRBJ2-1; v_gene: TRBV10-3; CDR3nt: TGTGCCATCAGTCCCATAGCGGGAGGGAATGAGCAGTTCTTC; CDR3aa: CAISPIAGGNEQFF
len: 18; abundance: -; d_gene: TRBD2; j_gene: TRBJ2-3; v_gene: TRBV18; CDR3nt: TGTGCCAGCTCACCCGGACTAGCGGGAGGGCCCGGCACAGATACGCAGTATTTT; CDR3aa: CASSPGLAGGPGTDTQYF
len: 16; abundance: few; d_gene: -; j_gene: TRBJ2-4; v_gene: TRBV6-5; CDR3nt: TGTGCCAGCAGTTACTCGGGCCCAGGGGCCAAAAACATTCAGTACTTC; CDR3aa: CASSYSGPGAKNIQYF
len: 14; abundance: -; d_gene: TRBD2; j_gene: TRBJ2-7; v_gene: TRBV29-1; CDR3nt: TGCAGCGCGGGACTAGCGGCGTTCTCCTACGAGCAGTACTTC; CDR3aa: CSAGLAAFSYEQYF
len: 15; abundance: many; d_gene: -; j_gene: TRBJ1-1; v_gene: TRBV10-2; CDR3nt: TGCGCCAGCAGTGATCTTGGACACTGGAACACTGAAGCTTTCTTT; CDR3aa: CASSDLGHWNTEAFF
len: 15; abundance: few; d_gene: TRBD2; j_gene: TRBJ2-7; v_gene: TRBV12-3/TRBV12-4; CDR3nt: TGTGCCAGCAGTTTAAGGACTAGCGGGAGTGGGGAGCAGTACTTC; CDR3aa: CASSLRTSGSGEQYF
len: 15; abundance: few; d_gene: TRBD2; j_gene: TRBJ2-7; v_gene: TRBV27; CDR3nt: TGTGCCAGCTCCGATAGCGGGGGCCTTTCCTACGAGCAGTACTTC; CDR3aa: CASSDSGGLSYEQYF
len: 16; abundance: few; d_gene: -; j_gene: TRBJ2-3; v_gene: TRBV12-3/TRBV12-4; CDR3nt: TGTGCCAGCACCCAAGAAGCGGCCGCTAGCACAGATACGCAGTATTTT; CDR3aa: CASTQEAAASTDTQYF
len: 15; abundance: few; d_gene: -; j_gene: TRBJ1-5; v_gene: TRBV6-2/TRBV6-3; CDR3nt: TGTGCCAGCAGTTACTTGAGGGGGGCAAATCAGCCCCAGCATTTT; CDR3aa: CASSYLRGANQPQHF
len: 14; abundance: -; d_gene: -; j_gene: TRBJ2-7; v_gene: TRBV4-2; CDR3nt: TGTGCCAGCAGCCTTCAAGGGGCGGATTACGAGCAGTACTTC; CDR3aa: CASSLQGADYEQYF
len: 15; abundance: few; d_gene: TRBD2; j_gene: TRBJ2-2; v_gene: TRBV12-3/TRBV12-4; CDR3nt: TGTGCCAGCATCCCTAGCGGGGGGAGGCCCGGGGAGCTGTTTTTT; CDR3aa: CASIPSGGRPGELFF
len: 18; abundance: -; d_gene: -; j_gene: TRBJ1-5; v_gene: TRBV21-1; CDR3nt: TGTGCCAGCAGCAAAAAGGGGACAGGGGGCTCCCTAGGACAGCCCCAGCATTTT; CDR3aa: CASSKKGTGGSLGQPQHF
len: 13; abundance: few; d_gene: -; j_gene: TRBJ2-7; v_gene: TRBV6-6; CDR3nt: TGTGCCAGCAGTTACCCCCAAGGGAACGAGCAGTACTTC; CDR3aa: CASSYPQGNEQYF
len: 15; abundance: -; d_gene: -; j_gene: TRBJ2-1; v_gene: TRBV7-6; CDR3nt: TGTGCCAGCAGCTTATGGTCTGAACCCCGGGGTGAGCAGTTCTTC; CDR3aa: CASSLWSEPRGEQFF
len: 18; abundance: few; d_gene: -; j_gene: TRBJ1-4; v_gene: TRBV7-6; CDR3nt: TGTGCCAGCAGCTTAGCCAGACCTTTACAGATAGAGAATGAAAAACTGTTTTTT; CDR3aa: CASSLARPLQIENEKLFF